These T cell receptor beta chains were read from a single sample in a study of blood T cell repertoires in COVID-19. Some clones are missing from TCRdb's copy, which holds only in-frame ones; the method was immunoSEQ multiplex PCR. The sample shows 240,000 or so clones, 85% to 90% of them seen only once. Sequenced sample: PBMCs or T cells enriched from blood (not recorded which). All receptors derive from a middle-aged man who had been exposed to COVID-19. CDR3s leave out the opening cysteine and the closing phenylalanine or tryptophan.

len: 13
v_gene: TRBV6-4
j_gene: TRBJ2-3
CDR3aa: ASSDPDRGTDTQY

len: 13
v_gene: TRBV9
j_gene: TRBJ1-2
CDR3aa: ASGGTGGYGYGYT

len: 12
v_gene: TRBV27
j_gene: TRBJ2-7
CDR3aa: ASGPGLPVWEQY

len: 13
v_gene: TRBV30
j_gene: TRBJ1-2
CDR3aa: AWRGDRTSYYGYT

len: 15
v_gene: TRBV27
j_gene: TRBJ1-2
CDR3aa: ASSLSPPKDSYYGYT

len: 13
v_gene: TRBV10-3
j_gene: TRBJ2-2
CDR3aa: AIMGQQENTGELF

len: 15
v_gene: TRBV7-8
j_gene: TRBJ2-3
CDR3aa: ASSLRLAGAGTDTQY

len: 13
v_gene: TRBV7-2
j_gene: TRBJ2-1
CDR3aa: ASSSNPQGLNEQF

len: 9
v_gene: TRBV7-9
j_gene: TRBJ1-1
CDR3aa: ASSLRFEAF

len: 13
v_gene: TRBV24-1
j_gene: TRBJ1-2
CDR3aa: ATSDPSGTAYGYT

len: 12
v_gene: TRBV7-3
j_gene: TRBJ2-1
CDR3aa: ASSLVGGHNEQF

len: 13
v_gene: TRBV15
j_gene: TRBJ1-5
CDR3aa: ATSRDVQANQPQH

len: 12
v_gene: TRBV9
j_gene: TRBJ1-2
CDR3aa: ASSVVGSNYGYT

len: 11
v_gene: TRBV19
j_gene: TRBJ1-2
CDR3aa: ASSLQGNYGYT

len: 13
v_gene: TRBV24-1
j_gene: TRBJ1-2
CDR3aa: ATSGGEVGYYGYT

len: 14
v_gene: TRBV2
j_gene: TRBJ2-3
CDR3aa: ASSVPGQGRTDTQY

len: 13
v_gene: TRBV5-1
j_gene: TRBJ2-2
CDR3aa: ASRIAGFDTGELF

len: 13
v_gene: TRBV5-4
j_gene: TRBJ2-1
CDR3aa: ASRRDRESYNEQF

len: 12
v_gene: TRBV6-6
j_gene: TRBJ1-5
CDR3aa: ASVQGPSNQPQH

len: 11
v_gene: TRBV24-1
j_gene: TRBJ2-3
CDR3aa: ATSDLLTDTQY

len: 15
v_gene: TRBV19
j_gene: TRBJ1-1
CDR3aa: ASSIGRGTVPNTEAF

len: 12
v_gene: TRBV28
j_gene: TRBJ1-6
CDR3aa: ASSWTEYNSPLH

len: 10
v_gene: TRBV10-3
j_gene: TRBJ1-2
CDR3aa: AISVDRHGYT

len: 13
v_gene: TRBV7-2
j_gene: TRBJ1-6
CDR3aa: ASSVQDRGLSPLH

len: 9
v_gene: TRBV29-1
j_gene: TRBJ1-2
CDR3aa: SVAINYGYT

len: 14
v_gene: TRBV24-1
j_gene: TRBJ2-1
CDR3aa: ATSDPTSNPYNEQF

len: 18
v_gene: TRBV27
j_gene: TRBJ1-2
CDR3aa: ASSLFSPGQGGSRNYGYT

len: 11
v_gene: TRBV18
j_gene: TRBJ2-3
CDR3aa: ASSVRNTDTQY